This T cell receptor (beta chain) was profiled in a study of cytomegalovirus exposure and HLA in healthy donors (TCRdb year 2017). Describing the broader study: An earlier analysis of several hundred of the donors reported 276 Gb of sequence data and 100 million to 120 million unique TCR beta sequences obtained from approximately 180 million T cells. In a later analysis, previously published TCR beta repertoires from about 640 donors were re-analyzed and high-resolution HLA genotyping was added so that TCR occurrence patterns could be studied. Using immunosequencing, the study profiled T cell repertoires from about 650 subjects and related those repertoires to cytomegalovirus serostatus. The later analysis used no new phenotypic data to find candidate immune exposures, relying instead on TCR beta sequences and their occurrence across donors. HLA typing covered class I and class II loci at four-digit resolution. A separate validation cohort of roughly 120 different subjects was used in addition to the roughly 670-subject first cohort. All discovery cohort repertoires had been generated using a single sequencing platform. An early release covering about 600 HLA-typed donors comprised about 290 gigabases of sequencing data and 65 million to 100 million unique TCR sequences. In an earlier analysis of 550 to 700 of the donors, high-throughput TCR beta sequencing was used to judge whether each TCR beta V gene segment behaved as functional or pseudogenic. The study combined high-throughput TCR immunosequencing, statistical association of individual TCRs with disease status, and machine learning to predict cytomegalovirus infection status. The number of donors typed differed by locus, with about 629-630 for A, B, C, DRB1 and DQB1, roughly 520 for DQA1, 606 for DPA1, and around 430 for DPB1. Among the roughly 390 genotyped donors, 81% belonged to the genetic ancestry cluster associated with self-reported Caucasian donors. Donor age, sex, ethnicity and CMV serostatus were collected together with the repertoire data. Among about 410 genotyped donors of the cohort, an average of about 240,000 unique TCR beta nucleotide sequences was sequenced per donor, of which about 18% were non-productive. The study aimed to test whether cataloging public T cell receptors could reveal signatures of past pathogen exposure. Genome-wide SNP genotypes for about 60% of the roughly 700 donors were used in a later genetic analysis, which treated that subset as a discovery cohort. Because of strong linkage in the cohort, roughly five DR-DQ haplotypes were treated as single units for association and clustering.

Points the paper makes about the study in general: According to a later analysis, parvovirus B19, influenza, CMV and Epstein-Barr virus appeared linked to several top co-occurrence clusters. An association between a missense DCLRE1C variant and V-gene and J-gene trimming of TCR beta chains was found in a later genetic analysis and replicated in an independent cohort. In a later analysis, TCR association rates were found to vary across HLA loci, with the most associated TCRs seen for DRB1 alleles and the fewest for HLA-C alleles. A later analysis found that HLA-associated TCR beta chains were more clonally expanded and had lower generation probabilities than equally common non-associated chains. A further reported finding was that TCR beta sequences accurately predicted the HLA-A and HLA-B alleles for most subjects in the first cohort. The authors suggested that the approach could potentially be extended to other disease states and immunological phenotypes. According to a later genetic analysis, donors in an Asian-associated ancestry cluster had fewer N-insertions in productive TCRs than the roughly 700-donor mean. Only TCR beta chains were sequenced in this cohort, and the absence of alpha or paired-chain data limited detectable features. Roughly uniform sequencing depth across donors was assumed in presence/absence analyses, although this assumption may not hold. HLA typing was unavailable for some donors at each locus, so association tests used only the typed subset. A later analysis found that most CMV-associated TCR beta chains appeared HLA-restricted, with HLA associations seemingly driven largely by CMV exposure. The study gave a list of about 170 TCR beta chains associated with cytomegalovirus. When HLA alleles, especially DR and DQ, strongly co-occurred, attributing TCR associations to individual alleles was difficult. Linkage disequilibrium might explain the correlated functional status among segregating V segments, but an unknown experimental factor could not be excluded. Broadly in line with IMGT annotations, most TCR beta V segments showed up in productive rearrangements about 90% or about 30% of the time in an earlier analysis of 587 of the donors. Most TCR sequences were seen in very few donors, while some public TCRs were found in many individuals. The classifier was reported to diagnose cytomegalovirus status with high specificity and sensitivity in both the original and validation cohorts. The only immune exposure information available for the cohort was CMV serostatus. Some IMGT-functional V segments, including TRBV6-2 and TRBV6-3, could not be told apart with the 87-base-pair reads, so those segments were excluded. A group of highly shared sequence variants was considered likely to be a technical artifact of the sequencing pipeline. In vitro tests confirmed that a few of the cytomegalovirus-associated TCR beta chains recognize cytomegalovirus antigens. At a false discovery rate of 0.05, a later analysis linked about 17,000 TCR beta sequences to specific HLA alleles. Approximately 16 rarely observed V segments, including chromosome 9 orphons, were excluded from the earlier analysis of several hundred of the donors because counts were too low.

V is shortened by 2 bases, J by 2 bases, and the region joining them spans 19 bases. CDR1 and CDR2, per the germline V gene, are MRHNA and SNTAGT. CDR3 length: 17 amino acids, cysteine to phenylalanine. The entry retains the CDR3 DNA only, 51 bases that are in frame from base 1. In total, 666 healthy bone marrow donors made up the cohort. At the time of sampling, every cohort member was nominally healthy, though immune exposures that went unrecorded were likely present. The donor tested CMV seronegative and was one of the 352 seronegative cohort members. A peripheral blood sample was collected from each donor, and TCR beta sequencing was performed on peripheral blood mononuclear cells. The Qiagen DNeasy Blood Extraction Kit was used to extract genomic DNA from the blood cell samples. Points on this clone: The target of this receptor is not known. Base quality data are lacking; no much larger clone is found one base away.

Receptor amplification or capture employed the immunoSEQ multiplex PCR assay. For the multiplex PCR, a mixture combining 60 forward primers for TCR Vbeta segments and 13 reverse primers for TCR Jbeta segments was used. A multiplex PCR assay on genomic DNA amplified the CDR3 region of rearranged TCR beta genes. The Illumina HiSeq System was used to sequence the amplified TCR beta libraries as 87-base-pair reads. Per the authors' processing: A later analysis counted tens of millions of unique TCR beta chains across the 690 or so repertoires, and 10 million to 12 million of these chains were shared by at least two donors. Raw reads were error-corrected and collapsed into unique sequences with a nearest-neighbor algorithm that merged closely related sequences to remove PCR and sequencing errors. V, D and J gene segments were assigned by aligning CDR3 sequences to IMGT reference sequences. Each retained sequence needed at least a six-nucleotide match to both a V gene segment and a J gene segment. Rearrangements were called productive when the CDR3 lacked stop codons and stayed in frame with V and J; all others were non-productive. Following IMGT convention, CDR3 was defined as the stretch from the second conserved V-encoded cysteine up to the conserved J-encoded phenylalanine. In an earlier analysis of roughly 610 of the donors, sequences lacking an unambiguous match to a single V gene segment were excluded. An earlier analysis of 500 to 700 of the donors classified V segments as functional when productive rearrangements were above 56.7% and as segregating when the standard deviation between donors was above 5%. A statistical classification framework was developed to diagnose cytomegalovirus status using the catalog of TCR beta chain sequences. In a later analysis, TCR nucleotide sequences were compared against IMGT/GENE-DB human TR gene sequences so that V and J genes could be assigned. In a later analysis, CDR3 sequences and most-parsimonious VDJ recombination scenarios were assigned using the TCRdist pipeline. A later analysis defined each TCR beta chain by its CDR3 amino acid sequence plus V-gene family, and excluded reads lacking a unique V-gene family. A later analysis removed roughly 590 highly shared, low-generation-probability nucleotide sequences to deal with suspected cross-contamination and a sequencing artifact. A later analysis calculated a clonal expansion index for each public chain from normalized within-repertoire ranks of inferred template counts. In a later analysis, generation probabilities were computed with a VDJ recombination model fitted to out-of-frame rearrangements, and the resulting probabilities were checked against IGoR. Hypergeometric tests were used in a later analysis to score TCR-TCR, TCR-HLA and TCR-CMV co-occurrence, with a repertoire-size bias correction applied to the TCR pairs. A later analysis estimated false discovery rates by permuting HLA or CMV assignments 20 times. In a later analysis, co-occurring TCRs were grouped using DBSCAN, with TCRdist sequence similarity added in when clustering inside HLA-allele-positive subsets. For co-occurrence clustering, repertoires with fewer than 30,000 or more than 120,000 public chains were excluded, along with about five repertoires with anomalous nucleotide sharing. Held by TCRdb, this immuneACCESS table contains in-frame sequences only and omits some clones. Under half of the omission traces to an unresolved V gene where checked; the cause of the rest is unknown. That table is the source of V, J and clone size, and D and trimming were worked out from the DNA. The sample yields about 200,000 clones; 87% were counted once. Roughly 1.3% of the sample goes to the ten largest clones.

The receptor chain draws on TRBV6-4 and TRBJ2-7; TRBD2 is a possible D gene, resting on 6 matching bases. Sequenced input: PBMCs. The TCR comes from a man aged 25-45 years in good health and CMV-seronegative. The CDR3 is CASSDGLGGARTYEQYF. The DNA sequence follows: TGTGCCAGCAGTGACGGGCTTGGAGGGGCGAGAACCTACGAGCAGTACTTC.